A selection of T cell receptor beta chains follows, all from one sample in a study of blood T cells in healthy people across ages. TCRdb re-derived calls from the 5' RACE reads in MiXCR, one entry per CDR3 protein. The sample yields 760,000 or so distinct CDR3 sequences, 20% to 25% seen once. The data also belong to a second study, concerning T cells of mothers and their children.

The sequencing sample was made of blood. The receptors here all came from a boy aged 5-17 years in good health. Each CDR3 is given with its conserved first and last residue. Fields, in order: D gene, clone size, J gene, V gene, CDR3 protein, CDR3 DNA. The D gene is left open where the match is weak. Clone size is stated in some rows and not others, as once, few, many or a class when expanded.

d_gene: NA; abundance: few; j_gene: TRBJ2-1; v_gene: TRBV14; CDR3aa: CASSPREFDEQFF; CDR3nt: TGTGCCAGCAGCCCCCGGGAGTTCGATGAGCAGTTCTTC
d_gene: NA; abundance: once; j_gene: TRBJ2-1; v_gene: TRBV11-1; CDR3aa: CASSLDLALSNEQFF; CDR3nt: TGTGCCAGCAGCCTGGACTTAGCCCTTAGTAATGAGCAGTTCTTC
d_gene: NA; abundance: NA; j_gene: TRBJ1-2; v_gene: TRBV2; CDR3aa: CASSVDSSNFGYTF; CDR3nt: TGTGCCAGCAGTGTGGACAGTTCTAACTTTGGCTACACCTTC
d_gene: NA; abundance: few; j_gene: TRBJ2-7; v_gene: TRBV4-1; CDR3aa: CASSQGVPAVTYEQYF; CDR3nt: TGCGCCAGCAGCCAAGGAGTCCCAGCGGTAACCTACGAGCAGTACTTC
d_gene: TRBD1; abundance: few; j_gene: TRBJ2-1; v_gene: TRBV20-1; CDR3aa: CSARRSQGADYNEQFF; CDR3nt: TGCAGTGCTAGACGTTCACAGGGGGCGGACTACAATGAGCAGTTCTTC
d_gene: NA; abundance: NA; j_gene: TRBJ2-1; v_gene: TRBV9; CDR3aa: CASSPSGAVEQFF; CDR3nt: TGTGCCAGCAGCCCTTCCGGGGCGGTTGAGCAGTTCTTC
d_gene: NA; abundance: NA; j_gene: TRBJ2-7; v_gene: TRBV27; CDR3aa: CASSFLRSGMNSYEQYF; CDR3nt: TGTGCCAGCAGTTTCCTCCGGTCAGGGATGAACTCCTACGAGCAGTACTTC
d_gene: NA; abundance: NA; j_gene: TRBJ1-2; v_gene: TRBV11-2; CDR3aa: CASSFSDYGYAF; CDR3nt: TGTGCCAGCAGCTTCTCGGACTATGGCTACGCCTTC
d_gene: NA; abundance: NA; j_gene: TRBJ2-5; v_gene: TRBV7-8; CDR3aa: CASSLELPTYQETQYF; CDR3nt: TGTGCCAGCAGCTTAGAACTACCGACGTACCAAGAGACCCAGTACTTC
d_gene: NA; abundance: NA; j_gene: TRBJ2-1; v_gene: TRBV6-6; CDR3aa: CASSSGARQFF; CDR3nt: TGTGCCAGCAGCTCGGGAGCTCGGCAGTTCTTC
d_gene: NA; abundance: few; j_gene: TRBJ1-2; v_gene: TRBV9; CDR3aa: CASGQYPGYTF; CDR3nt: TGTGCCAGCGGGCAGTATCCTGGCTACACCTTC
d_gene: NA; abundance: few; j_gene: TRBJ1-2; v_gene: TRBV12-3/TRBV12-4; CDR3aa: CASSLALRDGYTF; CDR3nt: TGTGCCAGCAGTTTAGCGCTAAGGGATGGCTACACCTTC
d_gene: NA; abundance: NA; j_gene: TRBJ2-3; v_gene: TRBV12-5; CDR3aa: CASDPEDGADTQYF; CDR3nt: TGTGCTAGTGATCCGGAGGACGGCGCAGATACGCAGTATTTT
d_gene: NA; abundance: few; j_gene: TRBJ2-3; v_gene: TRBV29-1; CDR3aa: CSVEDLPGLSTDTQYF; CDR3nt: TGCAGCGTTGAAGATCTCCCAGGCCTTAGCACAGATACGCAGTATTTT
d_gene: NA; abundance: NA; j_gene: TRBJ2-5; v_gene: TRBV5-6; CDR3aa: CASSLVGTETQYF; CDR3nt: TGTGCCAGCAGCTTGGTGGGTACAGAGACCCAGTACTTC
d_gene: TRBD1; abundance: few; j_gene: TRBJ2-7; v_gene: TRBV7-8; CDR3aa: CASSTSTGPNEQYF; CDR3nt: TGTGCCAGCAGCACCTCGACAGGGCCCAACGAGCAGTACTTC
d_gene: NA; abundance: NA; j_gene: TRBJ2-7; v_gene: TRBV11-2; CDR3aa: CASSPLADYYEQYF; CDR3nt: TGTGCCAGCAGCCCATTAGCTGATTACTACGAGCAGTACTTC
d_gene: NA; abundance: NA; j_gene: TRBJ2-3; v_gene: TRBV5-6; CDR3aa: CASSGRTVSTDTQYF; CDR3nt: TGTGCCAGCAGCGGGAGGACGGTTTCCACAGATACGCAGTATTTT
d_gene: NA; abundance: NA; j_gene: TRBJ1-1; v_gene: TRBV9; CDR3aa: CASSVPGPGVDTEAFF; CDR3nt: TGTGCCAGCAGCGTGCCGGGACCGGGCGTGGACACTGAAGCTTTCTTT
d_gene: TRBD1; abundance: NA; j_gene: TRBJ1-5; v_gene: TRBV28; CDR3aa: CASSLTGTVQQPQHF; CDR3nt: TGTGCCAGCAGTTTAACCGGGACAGTCCAGCAGCCCCAGCATTTT
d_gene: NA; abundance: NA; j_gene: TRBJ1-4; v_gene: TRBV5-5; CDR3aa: CASSLEGPNEKLFF; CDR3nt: TGTGCCAGCAGCTTGGAGGGACCTAATGAAAAACTGTTTTTT
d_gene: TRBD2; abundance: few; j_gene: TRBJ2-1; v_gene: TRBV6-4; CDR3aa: CASSDAYRGRDEQFF; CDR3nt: TGTGCCAGCAGTGACGCTTATCGGGGGAGGGATGAGCAGTTCTTC
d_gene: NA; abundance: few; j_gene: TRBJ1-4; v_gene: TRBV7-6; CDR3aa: CASSPPRGQNNEKLFF; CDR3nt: TGTGCCAGCAGCCCACCCCGCGGACAGAATAATGAAAAACTGTTTTTT
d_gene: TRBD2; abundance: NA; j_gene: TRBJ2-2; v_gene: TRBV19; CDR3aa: CASSIRLAGRFGGELFF; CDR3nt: TGTGCCAGTAGTATTCGACTAGCGGGAAGGTTCGGCGGGGAGCTGTTTTTT
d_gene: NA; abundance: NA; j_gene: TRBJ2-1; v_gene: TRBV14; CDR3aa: CASSQDYDHEQFF; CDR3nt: TGTGCCAGCAGCCAAGATTATGACCATGAGCAGTTCTTC
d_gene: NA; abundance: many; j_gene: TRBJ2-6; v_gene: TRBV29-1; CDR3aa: CSVDSSGANVLTF; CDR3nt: TGCAGCGTTGACAGCTCTGGGGCCAACGTCCTGACTTTC
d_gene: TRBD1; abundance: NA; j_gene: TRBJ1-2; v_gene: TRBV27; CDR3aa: CASSSNNRGPNYGYTF; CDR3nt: TGTGCCAGCAGTTCCAACAACAGGGGGCCCAACTATGGCTACACCTTC
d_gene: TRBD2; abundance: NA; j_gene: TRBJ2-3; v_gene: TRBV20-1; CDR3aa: CSAPKTSGRADTQYF; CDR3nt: TGCAGTGCTCCGAAGACTAGCGGGAGGGCCGATACGCAGTATTTT
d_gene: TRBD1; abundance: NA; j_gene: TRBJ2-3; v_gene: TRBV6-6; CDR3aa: CASSPNRGEWTDTQYF; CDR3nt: TGTGCCAGCAGTCCGAACAGGGGGGAATGGACAGATACGCAGTATTTT
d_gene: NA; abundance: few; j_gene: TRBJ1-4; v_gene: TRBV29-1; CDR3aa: CSVAPGRSTNEKLFF; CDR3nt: TGCAGCGTTGCTCCGGGGAGATCAACTAATGAAAAACTGTTTTTT
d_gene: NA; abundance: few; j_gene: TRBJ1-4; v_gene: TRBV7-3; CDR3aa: CASRLRQVLKLFF; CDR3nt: TGTGCCAGCAGGCTAAGACAGGTCCTAAAACTGTTTTTT
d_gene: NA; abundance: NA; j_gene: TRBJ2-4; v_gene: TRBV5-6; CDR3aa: CASSSAPDRALAKNIQYF; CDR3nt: TGTGCCAGCAGCTCCGCCCCGGACAGAGCTTTAGCCAAAAACATTCAGTACTTC
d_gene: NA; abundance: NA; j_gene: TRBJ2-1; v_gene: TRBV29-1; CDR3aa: CSASGPVHSYNEQFF; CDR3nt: TGCAGCGCTTCGGGACCAGTACACTCATACAATGAGCAGTTCTTC
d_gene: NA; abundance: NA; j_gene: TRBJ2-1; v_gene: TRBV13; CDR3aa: CASSLKLAPSSYNEQFF; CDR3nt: TGTGCCAGCAGCTTAAAACTAGCTCCTAGCTCCTACAATGAGCAGTTCTTC
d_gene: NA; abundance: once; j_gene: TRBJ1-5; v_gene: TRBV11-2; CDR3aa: CASSDSGDSNQPQHF; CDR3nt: TGTGCCAGCAGCGACAGCGGGGATAGCAATCAGCCCCAGCATTTT
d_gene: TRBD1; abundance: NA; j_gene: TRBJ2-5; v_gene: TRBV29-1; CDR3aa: CSVTQGEETQYF; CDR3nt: TGCAGCGTTACACAGGGGGAAGAGACCCAGTACTTC
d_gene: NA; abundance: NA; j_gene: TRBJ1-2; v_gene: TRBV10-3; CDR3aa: CAISLDLGNGYTF; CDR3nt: TGTGCCATCAGCCTAGATCTAGGTAACGGCTACACCTTC
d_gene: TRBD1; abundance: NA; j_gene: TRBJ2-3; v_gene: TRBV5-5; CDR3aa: CASSLGQGAWDTQYF; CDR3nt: TGTGCCAGCAGCTTGGGCCAGGGGGCGTGGGATACGCAGTATTTT
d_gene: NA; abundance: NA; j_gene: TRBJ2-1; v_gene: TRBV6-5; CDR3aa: CASSSSPTSMHEQFF; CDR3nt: TGTGCCAGCAGTTCCTCCCCAACTAGTATGCATGAGCAGTTCTTC